This T cell receptor (delta chain) was identified during a study of Vδ1+ human thymocytes. A few counts support this clone. Its matching antigen is unknown. Germline V gene data show CDR1 as TSWWSYY and CDR2 as QGS. V shed 3 bases, J shed 2 bases, and the junction held 22 bases outside the gene matches. The CDR3 covers 22 residues. RNA was extracted from the cells and then reverse transcribed. CDR3 amplicons came from multiplex PCR with pooled V-gene forward and constant-region reverse primers. TCRdb re-processed the multiplex PCR reads using CATT. Among fewer than 30,000 delta-chain clones, 7.4% were seen once, and the ten largest hold around 1%. General study results and limits: Approximately 20% of thymic delta-chain sequences were Vdelta2, with few Vdelta3, unlike blood Vdelta1+ controls. Thymic TRG and TRD repertoires appeared highly polyclonal. TRD repertoires were essentially private, unlike widely shared TRG clonotypes.

Alphabeta T cells were depleted, then CD3+ Vdelta1+ Vdelta2- thymocytes were FACS-sorted. The TCR was taken from a girl under three years old who had congenital heart surgery. The chain combines TRDV1 with TRDJ1; the match to TRDD3 covers 12 bases. The sample was Vdelta1+ gamma-delta thymocytes from the thymus. Stated subset: FACS-sorted CD3+ TCRalphabeta- TCRVdelta1+ TCRVdelta2- thymocytes. The CDR3 region is CALGESPGTGGYQRFRTDKLIF. The DNA of the CDR3 is TGTGCTCTTGGGGAGTCTCCTGGTACTGGGGGATACCAGAGGTTTCGGACCGATAAACTCATCTTT.